One and the same sample provided the 17 T cell receptor beta chains below, sequenced in a study of type 1 and type 2 diabetes patients. Amplification started from genomic DNA. The TCR beta CDR3 region was amplified using 30 forward and 13 reverse primers. A single record per CDR3 protein comes from TCRdb applying MiXCR to the multiplex PCR reads. This sample yields about 290,000 distinct CDR3 sequences, of which roughly 50% are seen a single time; 12% to 15% belongs to the top ten. The specimen sequenced was peripheral blood mononuclear cells (PBMCs). The origin of the receptors is a man aged 18 to 30 with type 2 diabetes.

The J gene is TRBJ2-7, the V gene TRBV27, with D unclear. The V end was cut by 8 bases, the J end by 4 bases, with 21 bases between. The CDR3 has 15 residues. Germline CDR1 is MNHEY and CDR2 is SMNVEV (reference sequence). CDR3 residues: CASGYGRPLIYEQYF. In nucleotides, the CDR3 is TGTGCCAGCGGTTACGGTCGCCCGCTAATATACGAGCAGTACTTC.

This clonotype has more than one count but fewer than ten. This sequence joins TRBV7-6 and TRBJ1-1; D remains ambiguous. Germline CDR1 is SGHVS and CDR2 is FNYEAQ. The CDR3 totals 13 residues. The germline V and J ends were trimmed by 5 bases and 3 bases, with 10 bases remaining between them. CDR3 in DNA: TGTGCCAGCAGCCCCCGGACGGACACTGAAGCTTTCTTT. Translating gives CASSPRTDTEAFF.

In this sample, this clonotype turned up a few times. This sequence joins TRBV15 and TRBJ1-2, with TRBD1 identical over 9 bases. This CDR3 contains 15 residues. Germline CDR1 LNHNV, CDR2 YYDKDF (reference sequence). V was pared by 3 bases and J by 3 bases, with 5 bases of the junction left unmatched. In nucleotides, the CDR3 is TGTGCCACCAGCAGGGGGACAGGGACCTACTATGGCTACACCTTC. Protein product: CATSRGTGTYYGYTF.

This chain connects TRBV19 to TRBJ2-2, with 7 bases matching TRBD1. V lost 5 bases, J lost 5 bases, and 5 bases stayed unmatched. Germline V gives CDR1 LNHDA, CDR2 SQIVND (reference sequence). The CDR3 is made up of 14 amino acids. DNA for the CDR3: TGTGCCAGTAGTGAGGGGGCGGAAACCGGGGAGCTGTTTTTT. Translated, it gives CASSEGAETGELFF.

The chain is built from TRBV2 and TRBJ1-2; D uncertain. From germline, CDR1 is SNHLY and CDR2 FYNNEI. The CDR3 consists of 14 residues. V dropped 7 bases and J dropped 4 bases, with 16 bases sitting between them. CDR3 nucleotide sequence: TGTGCCAGCAAGGGAAACGGAGAATTCTATGGCTACACCTTC. It specifies CASKGNGEFYGYTF.

This clonotype was recorded many times. This rearrangement joins TRBV9 to TRBJ1-2; D perhaps matches TRBD1 (5 bases). The length of the CDR3 is 14 residues. Trimming left V 3 bases short and J 2 bases short, with 11 bases between. CDR1 and CDR2 (germline): SGDLS, YYNGEE. This chain's CDR3 is CASSEDNSNYGYTF. CDR3 DNA sequence: TGTGCCAGCAGCGAGGACAACTCAAACTATGGCTACACCTTC.

The V call is TRBV6-6, the J call TRBJ2-3, with D unclear. Germline assignment: CDR1 MNHNY and CDR2 SVGAGI (reference sequence). This CDR3 spans 11 amino acids. CDR3 in amino acids: CAVRNTDTQYF. The CDR3, as DNA: TGTGCAGTCAGAAACACAGATACGCAGTATTTT.

This clonotype was seen a few times. The chain carries TRBV15 and TRBJ2-1; D may be TRBD1 (5 bases). Trimming took 10 bases from V and 1 from J, leaving 11 bases between them. Germline V gene lookup returns CDR1 LNHNV and CDR2 YYDKDF (reference sequence). This CDR3 spans 13 amino acids. CDR3 nucleotides: TGTGCCATTAAGACAGATTCCTACAATGAGCAGTTCTTC. This translates into CAIKTDSYNEQFF.

This clonotype was picked up a small number of times. The CDR3 sequence: CSARPTTIGELFF. The CDR3 DNA sequence: TGCAGTGCCAGACCGACCACAATCGGGGAGCTGTTTTTT. V gene TRBV20-1 combines with J gene TRBJ2-2; no firm D call. V was shortened by 6 bases and J by 7 bases, with 15 bases between the two germline ends. CDR1 is DFQATT and CDR2 is SNEGSKA in the germline V gene (reference sequence). This CDR3 has 13 residues.

There are a few counts of this clonotype. This rearrangement joins TRBV15 to TRBJ1-1, with 7 bases lining up with TRBD1. The ends lost 2 bases at V and 4 bases at J; junction bases unmatched: 7. The length of the CDR3 is 15 residues. From germline, CDR1 is LNHNV and CDR2 YYDKDF (reference sequence). The CDR3 protein is CATSRKQGFITEAFF. The CDR3 DNA reads as TGTGCCACCAGCAGAAAACAGGGGTTCATCACTGAAGCTTTCTTT. Full variable domain (outside the CDR3, taken from reference TRBV15 and TRBJ1-1): DAMVIQNPRYQVTQFGKPVTLSCSQTLNHNVMYWYQQKSSQAPKLLFHYYDKDFNNEADTPDNFQSRRPNTSFCFLDIRSPGLGDTAMYLCATSRKQGFITEAFFGQGTRLTVV.

V is TRBV7-2 and J is TRBJ2-7, with 10 bases identical to TRBD2. This CDR3 has 15 amino acids. Germline V CDR1 and CDR2: SGHTA, FQGNSA. The V segment lost 4 bases and the J segment 8 bases; nucleotides outside the gene matches: 11. As DNA, the CDR3 is TGTGCCAGCAGCTCTAGCGGGAGTGTGGTTGGGCAGCAGTACTTC. It is translated as CASSSSGSVVGQQYF.

This clonotype was seen more than once but under ten times. The chain couples TRBV7-3 to TRBJ2-7, with a tentative D call TRBD1 (5 bases). V dropped 6 bases and J dropped 2 bases, with 17 bases sitting between them. In germline, CDR1 is SGHTA, CDR2 FQGTGA. The length of the CDR3 is 15 residues. The CDR3 bases are TGTGCCAGCAGTGAATTGCAGGGCCCTACCTACGAGCAGTACTTC. Its protein is CASSELQGPTYEQYF.

This sequence joins TRBV29-1 and TRBJ2-5; 7 bases are shared with TRBD2. The length of the CDR3 is 13 residues. V lost 2 bases to trimming and J lost 7 bases; unmatched junction nucleotides: 7. Germline V gives CDR1 SQVTM, CDR2 ANQGSEA. The CDR3 loop reads CSVEFEREVTQYF. The CDR3 DNA reads TGCAGCGTTGAATTTGAGCGGGAAGTGACCCAGTACTTC.

This chain links TRBV9 with TRBJ2-1; TRBD2 matches at 8 bases. The trim removed 0 bases at V and 4 bases at J, leaving 6 bases unmatched. Per the germline V gene, CDR1 is SGDLS and CDR2 is YYNGEE. This CDR3 has 16 amino acids. Here the CDR3 reads CASSVGRGVGYNEQFF. CDR3 DNA: TGTGCCAGCAGCGTAGGGCGGGGGGTCGGTTACAATGAGCAGTTCTTC.

A word on this clonotype: A much larger clone lies a single base off, so this may be a read error. Since no conserved phenylalanine or tryptophan closes the CDR3, a read error is the likely cause. The CDR3 loop reads CASSFGMGQETQYV. The CDR3 DNA reads as TGTGCCAGCAGTTTCGGGATGGGGCAAGAGACCCAGTACGTC. J is TRBJ2-5 and V is TRBV27; D is possibly TRBD2 (5 bases). CDR3 size: 14 residues. The V gene's germline CDR1 is MNHEY and CDR2 SMNVEV (reference sequence). Deletions cut 3 bases from V and 2 bases from J, with 10 bases between.

This clonotype was counted only a few times. This rearrangement joins TRBV13 to TRBJ1-1; D is ambiguous. The V end lost 0 bases, the J end lost 10 bases, and 12 bases lay between the germline ends. Germline values: CDR1 PRHDT, CDR2 FYEKMQ (reference sequence). CDR3 length: 13 residues. The CDR3 DNA sequence: TGTGCCAGCAGCTTAGGGACTGCCTTCGCAGCTTTCTTT. Its translation is CASSLGTAFAAFF.

This clonotype was recorded only once. The chain uses TRBV24-1 and TRBJ1-5; D not resolved. The V end was cut by 0 bases, the J end by 4 bases, with 9 bases between. This CDR3 spans 15 amino acids. Germline CDR1 is KGHDR and CDR2 is SFDVKD. In nucleotides, the CDR3 is TGTGCCACCAGTGATTTGGATCACGGAAATCAGCCCCAGCATTTT. This codes for CATSDLDHGNQPQHF.